The clone carrying this T cell receptor (beta chain) was observed at least ten times. Nobody among the patients had been given any treatment before thyroid surgery. Through MiXCR, TCRdb re-clonotyped the PCR reads. This sample has approximately 24,000 clones, with 20% found just once. This record belongs to a study of metastatic and nonmetastatic thyroid tumors. The CDR3 totals 14 residues. The V and J ends lost 1 base and 1 base respectively, with 8 bases between them. The germline gives CDR1 SGHRS, CDR2 YFSETQ. The chain combines TRBV5-1 with TRBJ1-2; no clear D gene. This clonotype was sampled from a male donor with papillary thyroid cancer or a benign thyroid nodule (not recorded which). Some clones in this sample may be carry-over from other donors' samples. The sample comprised blood. The CDR3 DNA follows: TGCGCCAGCAGCTTGTCCGGGGTTAACTATGGCTACACCTTC. Amino acids: CASSLSGVNYGYTF.